This TCR beta chain was captured by sequencing in a study of T-cell reconstitution after alpha-beta-depleted transplantation in children. The study's findings and limits: Elevated TCRbeta diversity at day 60 was traced, in some patients, to surviving recipient T cells and thymic progenitors. Reportedly, roughly two months post-transplant, alpha-beta T cells arose from several hundred expanded graft clones. At the one-year point after transplant, T-cell counts and TCRbeta diversity were found to come mostly from T cells that had been newly produced.

Construction of the TCRbeta library involved unique molecular identifiers. Using its own MiXCR run on the PCR reads, TCRdb lists one record per CDR3 protein. The data contain about 110,000 distinct CDR3 sequences, 5.5% to 6.5% of them singletons. A remark on this clonotype: Its target is not known.

CDR1 is DFQATT and CDR2 is SNEGSKA in the germline V gene (reference sequence). This CDR3 region has 15 residues. Trimming left V 5 bases short and J 0 bases short, with 14 bases between. V and J are TRBV20-1 and TRBJ1-3; maybe TRBD1 (5 bases). This clonotype originated in a male patient aged 2-10 years who had a stem cell transplant for acute lymphoblastic leukemia, so the T cells may come from the graft donor. The input for sequencing was PBMCs, mostly from graft donor cells, taken 360 days after TCRalphabeta/CD19-depleted stem cell transplant. As DNA, the CDR3 is TGCAGTGCTTTTAGAGGGGCTTACTCTGGAAACACCATATATTTT. Amino acid sequence: CSAFRGAYSGNTIYF.